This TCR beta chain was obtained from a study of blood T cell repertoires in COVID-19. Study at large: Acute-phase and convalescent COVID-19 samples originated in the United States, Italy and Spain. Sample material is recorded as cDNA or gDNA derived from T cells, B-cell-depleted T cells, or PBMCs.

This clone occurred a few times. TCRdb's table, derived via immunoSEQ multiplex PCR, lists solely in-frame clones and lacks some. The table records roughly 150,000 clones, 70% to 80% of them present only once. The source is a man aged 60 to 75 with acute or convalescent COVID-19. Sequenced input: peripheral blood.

The CDR3 DNA follows: TGCGCCAGCAGCTTGGGGACTACACAAGAGACCCAGTACTTC. As protein: CASSLGTTQETQYF. V and J are TRBV5-1 and TRBJ2-5; possibly TRBD2 for D (6 bases). The CDR3 covers 14 residues. Germline V gene data show CDR1 as SGHRS and CDR2 as YFSETQ. V dropped 0 bases and J dropped 2 bases, with 8 bases sitting between them.